This is a list of T cell receptor beta chains from one sample in a study of blood T cell repertoires in COVID-19. Sequenced by immunoSEQ multiplex PCR; TCRdb stores in-frame clones only, minus some. The data show some 330,000 clones, nearly 90% seen once. Sequenced input: peripheral blood. Receptors were obtained from a woman in her 30s with COVID-19, enrolled during active disease. Both conserved end residues are part of each CDR3. A D gene is named only where the DNA matches it firmly. Clone size is given for some rows only: seen once, a few or many times, or a class if the clone is expanded.

j_call	d_call	v_call	clone_size	cdr3_aa	cdr3_nt
TRBJ1-2	-	TRBV19	-	CASSQGPDGYTF	TGTGCCAGTAGTCAGGGGCCTGATGGCTACACCTTC
TRBJ2-1	-	TRBV7-9	-	CASSLARARNEQFF	TGTGCCAGCAGCTTAGCGAGAGCCCGCAATGAGCAGTTCTTC
TRBJ2-5	-	TRBV11-1	once	CASSLAGFKGAQYF	TGTGCCAGCAGCTTAGCCGGCTTTAAGGGGGCCCAGTACTTC
TRBJ1-2	-	TRBV2	-	CASRSGGEINYGYTF	TGTGCCAGCCGTTCTGGGGGCGAAATTAACTATGGCTACACCTTC
TRBJ2-2	TRBD2	TRBV9	-	CASSVEGSGGLRASGELFF	TGTGCCAGCAGCGTAGAGGGTAGCGGGGGCCTTCGGGCCTCCGGGGAGCTGTTTTTT
TRBJ2-3	-	TRBV9	-	CASSPIDTQYF	TGTGCCAGCAGCCCCATAGATACGCAGTATTTT
TRBJ1-4	TRBD1	TRBV12-3/TRBV12-4	-	CASTDRLYEKLFF	TGTGCCAGCACGGACAGGCTTTATGAAAAACTGTTTTTT
TRBJ1-6	TRBD1	TRBV2	-	CASRDRGYNSPLHF	TGTGCCAGCAGAGACAGGGGCTATAATTCACCCCTCCACTTT
TRBJ2-1	TRBD1	TRBV3-1/TRBV3-2	once	CASSDRGRWNEQFF	TGTGCCAGCAGCGACAGGGGGCGGTGGAATGAGCAGTTCTTC
TRBJ2-5	TRBD1	TRBV11-2	-	CASSPMGTGRDETQYF	TGTGCCAGCAGCCCCATGGGGACAGGGCGGGACGAGACCCAGTACTTC
TRBJ1-6	TRBD1	TRBV6-4	-	CASSDSSGGNSPLHF	TGTGCCAGCAGTGACTCGTCAGGGGGTAATTCACCCCTCCACTTT
TRBJ2-7	TRBD2	TRBV14	-	CASSQDRRGGGYEQYF	TGTGCCAGCAGCCAAGATCGACGGGGGGGAGGCTACGAGCAGTACTTC
TRBJ1-5	-	TRBV2	-	CASSDGGSNQPQHF	TGTGCCAGCAGTGACGGGGGGTCCAATCAGCCCCAGCATTTT
TRBJ1-4	-	TRBV4-2	-	CASSQGEAGTTATNEKLFF	TGTGCCAGCAGCCAAGGGGAGGCAGGGACCACTGCAACTAATGAAAAACTGTTTTTT
TRBJ2-7	TRBD1	TRBV6-6	-	CASSHDRAYEQYF	TGTGCCAGCAGTCACGACAGGGCTTACGAGCAGTACTTC
TRBJ1-5	TRBD1	TRBV2	-	CASSKDRGHQPQHF	TGTGCCAGCAGCAAGGACAGGGGGCATCAGCCCCAGCATTTT